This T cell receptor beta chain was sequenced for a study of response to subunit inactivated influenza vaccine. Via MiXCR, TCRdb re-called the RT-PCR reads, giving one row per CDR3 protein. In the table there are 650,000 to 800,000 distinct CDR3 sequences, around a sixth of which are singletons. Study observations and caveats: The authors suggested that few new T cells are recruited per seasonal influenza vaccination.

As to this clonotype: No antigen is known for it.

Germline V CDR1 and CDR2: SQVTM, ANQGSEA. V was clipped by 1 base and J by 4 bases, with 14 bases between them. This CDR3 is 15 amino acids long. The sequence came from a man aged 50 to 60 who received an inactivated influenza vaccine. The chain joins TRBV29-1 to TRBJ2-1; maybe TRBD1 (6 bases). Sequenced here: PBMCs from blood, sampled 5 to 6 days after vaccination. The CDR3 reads CSVEGGGKGYNEQFF. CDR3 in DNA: TGCAGCGTTGAAGGTGGGGGCAAAGGGTACAATGAGCAGTTCTTC.